This TCR beta chain was identified during a study of T cell changes during pregnancy in multiple sclerosis. Germline V gene data show CDR1 as MGHDK and CDR2 as SYGVNS. The CDR3 loop spans 12 amino acids. V was trimmed by 4 bases and J by 7 bases, leaving 5 bases between them. Assay: immunoSEQ multiplex PCR; the TCRdb copy retains only in-frame clones and omits some. The sample contains tens of thousands of clones, roughly nine tenths of which appear only once. Sequences were derived from CD4+ T cells from peripheral blood mononuclear cells, sampled in the first trimester of pregnancy. The rearrangement joins TRBV25-1 to TRBJ1-6; D is undetermined. The receptor was derived from a female donor with multiple sclerosis, enrolled in a pregnancy study. The CDR3, as DNA: TGTGCCAGCAGTGGAAGCAATTCACCCCTCCACTTT. Its protein product is CASSGSNSPLHF.